A selection of T cell receptor beta chains follows, all from one sample in a study of T cell changes during pregnancy in multiple sclerosis. Profiling relied on immunoSEQ multiplex PCR, and the TCRdb table lists in-frame clones only, not all of them. This sample has some 74,000 clones, with 92% found just once. The sequencing used peripheral blood, collected after pregnancy. Receptor source: a female donor in good health, enrolled as a control in a pregnancy study. Each CDR3 is given with its conserved first and last residue. Fields, in order: V gene, clone size, D gene, J gene, CDR3 DNA, CDR3 protein. A D gene is named only where the DNA matches it firmly. The listing skips clone size in some rows; elsewhere it reads once, few, many or a size class.

TRBV28	NA	NA	TRBJ1-2	TGTGCCAGCAGTTCCCCGTCGTGGCAGGGGAACTATGGCTACACCTTC	CASSSPSWQGNYGYTF
TRBV19	NA	NA	TRBJ1-4	TGTGCCAGTAGCGACAGACTCGGGGAAAAACTGTTTTTT	CASSDRLGEKLFF
TRBV5-6	NA	NA	TRBJ1-3	TGTGCCAGCAGCCTCAAGGGGGGGGGAAACACCATATATTTT	CASSLKGGGNTIYF
TRBV2	NA	NA	TRBJ1-1	TGTGCCAGCAGATGGGGAGTGCGCACTGAAGCTTTCTTT	CASRWGVRTEAFF
TRBV2	NA	NA	TRBJ2-5	TGTGCCAGCACTACGGGACACCAAAACCAAGAGACCCAGTACTTC	CASTTGHQNQETQYF
TRBV7-2	NA	TRBD2	TRBJ2-7	TGTGCCAGCAGCGTTAGCGGGATTTTCTACGAGCAGTACTTC	CASSVSGIFYEQYF
TRBV5-6	NA	TRBD1	TRBJ1-1	TGTGCCAGCAGCATAAAACAGGGGAGACGAAACACTGAAGCTTTCTTT	CASSIKQGRRNTEAFF
TRBV30	NA	NA	TRBJ2-2	TGTGCCTGGAGGTTGCTTGGGGAGGACACCGGGGAGCTGTTTTTT	CAWRLLGEDTGELFF
TRBV7-9	once	TRBD1	TRBJ2-1	TGTGCCAGCCACGACCGGGACAGGAACAATGAGCAGTTCTTC	CASHDRDRNNEQFF
TRBV28	NA	TRBD1	TRBJ2-1	TGTGCCAGCAGTTTGACAGGGAGCGATGAGCAGTTCTTC	CASSLTGSDEQFF
TRBV25-1	NA	NA	TRBJ1-2	TGTGCCAGCAGTGACCCCGCGGGGGGGGCGAGAGGCTACACCTTC	CASSDPAGGARGYTF
TRBV6-5	NA	NA	TRBJ2-7	TGTGCCAGCAGGGCACGTGACGAGCAGTACTTC	CASRARDEQYF
TRBV18	NA	NA	TRBJ1-3	TGTGCCAGCTCACCTCCCGGGCGGGCAAACCCTGGAAACACCATATATTTT	CASSPPGRANPGNTIYF
TRBV7-9	NA	TRBD1	TRBJ2-3	TGTGCCAGCAGTTCGAACAGGGGGCGAAGCACAGATACGCAGTATTTT	CASSSNRGRSTDTQYF
TRBV6-4	NA	TRBD2	TRBJ2-3	TGTGCCAGCAGTGACTCGGGACTAGCGGCAGATACGCAGTATTTT	CASSDSGLAADTQYF
TRBV11-1	NA	TRBD2	TRBJ2-7	TGTGCCAGCAGCTCGTCGGGACTAGCGGCCCTAGGAGAGCAGTACTTC	CASSSSGLAALGEQYF